These 21 T cell receptor beta chains share one sample of origin, sequenced in a study of T-cell memory formation after mild COVID-19. TCRdb re-derived calls from the 5' RACE reads in MiXCR, one entry per CDR3 protein. The repertoire holds 210,000 or so distinct CDR3 sequences, with under 30% as singletons. Input material: PBMCs or a T cell subset sorted from them (not recorded which). The receptors were gathered from an adult woman who had mild COVID-19 (a few samples of this study predate the infection). Cell type and time point are not known.

This clonotype was counted only a few times. This chain links TRBV29-1 with TRBJ2-7; no definite D call. This CDR3 has 12 amino acids. V was cut by 4 bases and J by 2 bases, with 9 bases left in between. Germline assignment: CDR1 SQVTM and CDR2 ANQGSEA. The CDR3 reads CSVVGSAYEQYF. DNA for the CDR3: TGCAGCGTTGTTGGCAGCGCCTACGAGCAGTACTTC.

This clonotype turned up a few times. The V call is TRBV6-1, the J call TRBJ2-1; no reliable D call. Germline lookup yields CDR1 MNHNS and CDR2 SASEGT. CDR3 length: 14 amino acids. Trimming cost V 7 bases and J 6 bases, with 16 bases left between them. The CDR3 DNA is TGTGCCAGCACCCCCCGTTGGGGTCGCAATGAGCAGTTCTTC. This translates into CASTPRWGRNEQFF.

This clonotype was counted at least ten times. CDR3: CASSSYRGRDTEAFF. The CDR3 region has the DNA TGTGCCAGCAGCTCCTACAGGGGGCGAGACACTGAAGCTTTCTTT. The chain employs TRBV7-2 and TRBJ1-1, with 9 nucleotides matching TRBD1. The V segment lost 4 bases and the J segment 3 bases; nucleotides outside the gene matches: 6. This CDR3 region has 15 residues. Germline V gene sequence: CDR1 SGHTA, CDR2 FQGNSA.

This chain links TRBV10-3 with TRBJ1-6, with unresolved D. The CDR3 runs 14 residues. V lost 4 bases to trimming and J lost 6 bases, with 10 bases between them. The germline CDR1 and CDR2 sequences are ENHRY and SYGVKD. The DNA of the CDR3 is TGTGCCATCAGTGGGCAGGCGAGTAATTCACCCCTCCACTTT. It specifies CAISGQASNSPLHF.

The genes are TRBV7-3 and TRBJ1-1; 8 bases align to TRBD1. The CDR3 runs to 15 residues. V dropped 5 bases and J dropped 1; count of bases not matched to a gene: 6. The V gene's germline CDR1 is SGHTA and CDR2 FQGTGA. CDR3 in DNA: TGTGCCAGCAGCCGTACAGGGGGGTCGAACACTGAAGCTTTCTTT. Translated, it gives CASSRTGGSNTEAFF.

The chain couples TRBV7-9 to TRBJ1-5, with D perhaps TRBD1 (5 bases). The ends were cut back, 3 bases at V and 0 bases at J, with 12 bases in the middle. Germline loops: CDR1 SEHNR, CDR2 FQNEAQ (reference sequence). The CDR3 is made up of 16 amino acids. CDR3 coding DNA: TGTGCCAGCAGCTTTGGGACGGTTTATAGCAATCAGCCCCAGCATTTT. Protein sequence: CASSFGTVYSNQPQHF.

V and J are TRBV5-1 and TRBJ2-7, with D maybe TRBD2 (6 bases). Trimming removed 5 bases from V and 6 bases from J, with 15 bases in between. This CDR3 contains 13 residues. The germline CDR1 and CDR2 sequences are SGHRS and YFSETQ. Written as DNA, the CDR3 is TGCGCCAGCAGATACTTGGGGGGAAGCGAGCAGTACTTC. Residues: CASRYLGGSEQYF.

This clonotype showed up many times. The rearrangement uses TRBV7-9 and TRBJ2-3; no definite D call. Germline V gives CDR1 SEHNR, CDR2 FQNEAQ (reference sequence). This CDR3 has 15 amino acids. V lost 5 bases, J lost 4 bases, and 16 bases lay in between. CDR3 coding DNA: TGTGCCAGCAGCCTCTCAACCGGAGTGTCAGATACGCAGTATTTT. Protein sequence: CASSLSTGVSDTQYF.

This clonotype was counted a few times. V gene TRBV24-1 combines with J gene TRBJ2-1; D may be TRBD1 (5 bases). In germline, CDR1 is KGHDR, CDR2 SFDVKD. V was shortened by 1 base and J by 6 bases, with 12 bases between the two germline ends. CDR3 size: 15 residues. As DNA, the CDR3 is TGTGCCACCAGTGATTTTAAGCAGGGCCGCAATGAGCAGTTCTTC. Translated: CATSDFKQGRNEQFF.

V usage is TRBV11-3 and J usage is TRBJ2-1, with 9 bases identical to TRBD2. V was pared by 4 bases and J by 4 bases, with 8 bases of the junction left unmatched. The germline V gene encodes CDR1 SGHNT and CDR2 YENEEA. This CDR3 comprises 16 residues. CDR3 DNA: TGTGCCAGCAGCTCCCTACTAGCGGGTGTATACAATGAGCAGTTCTTC. This gives the protein CASSSLLAGVYNEQFF. The full variable domain, its missing parts supplied by reference TRBV11-3 and TRBJ2-1, is EAGVVQSPRYKIIEKKQPVAFWCNPISGHNTLYWYLQNLGQGPELLIRYENEEAVDDSQLPKDRFSAERLKGVDSTLKIQPAELGDSAVYLCASSSLLAGVYNEQFFGPGTRLTVL.

This clonotype was seen a few times. The V gene is TRBV10-3, the J gene TRBJ1-1, with D possibly matching TRBD1 (5 bases). Germline CDR1 reads ENHRY; CDR2 reads SYGVKD. The germline V and J ends were trimmed by 6 bases and 7 bases, with 21 bases remaining between them. CDR3 size: 15 residues. The CDR3: CAIRSDTPGKLEAFF. The CDR3, as DNA: TGTGCCATCAGATCGGACACCCCAGGGAAGCTTGAAGCTTTCTTT.

As DNA, the CDR3 is TGTGCCACCAGCAACCCCGGGACTAGCGGGAGGGCCCATCACCATGAGCAGTTCTTC. Encoded protein: CATSNPGTSGRAHHHEQFF. This chain joins TRBV15 and TRBJ2-1; TRBD2 matches at 16 bases. The CDR3 runs 19 residues. Germline V lookup: CDR1 LNHNV, CDR2 YYDKDF (reference sequence). The V gene end was trimmed by 4 bases and the J gene end by 8 bases; junction bases not matched to a gene: 14.

This chain connects TRBV4-2 to TRBJ2-5; perhaps D is TRBD1 or TRBD2 (6 bases each). This CDR3 has 15 residues. Germline V CDR1 and CDR2: LGHNA, YNFKEQ. Trimming removed 3 bases from V and 5 bases from J, with 16 bases in between. The CDR3 DNA reads TGTGCCAGCAGCCAGGGGGCGGCGGGACGGGAGACCCAGTACTTC. This translates into CASSQGAAGRETQYF.

This chain connects TRBV28 to TRBJ2-3; no clear D. CDR1 and CDR2 from the germline V gene are MDHEN and SYDVKM. Trimming stripped 9 bases from V and 0 bases from J, with 7 bases between. CDR3 length: 12 amino acids. The CDR3 DNA is TGTGCCAGTCAGGTGAGCACAGATACGCAGTATTTT. It is translated as CASQVSTDTQYF.

This clonotype has a handful of counts. The chain combines TRBV27 with TRBJ1-2; possible D gene TRBD1, 5 bases. Trimming took off 0 bases at V and 5 bases at J, with 13 bases between the two ends. Germline V CDR1 and CDR2: MNHEY, SMNVEV (reference sequence). This CDR3 has 15 residues. CDR3 nucleotide sequence: TGTGCCAGCAGTTTATCGGTCAGGGCGGGGTATGGCTACACCTTC. It yields the protein CASSLSVRAGYGYTF.

This clonotype was picked up a small number of times. The chain uses TRBV5-1 and TRBJ2-6; 7 nucleotides match TRBD1. J gave up 0 bases and V 3 bases, and 15 bases lay outside the gene matches. Germline V gene data show CDR1 as SGHRS and CDR2 as YFSETQ. The CDR3 is 20 residues long. The CDR3 nucleotides read TGCGCCAGCAGCTGGCCGCAGACAGGGCGAGATCTCTCTGGGGCCAACGTCCTGACTTTC. It encodes CASSWPQTGRDLSGANVLTF.

The chain joins TRBV19 to TRBJ2-3; perhaps TRBD2 as D (6 bases). CDR1 LNHDA and CDR2 SQIVND come from the germline V gene (reference sequence). Trimming shortened V by 1 base and J by 0 bases, and 11 bases separated the two germline ends. The CDR3 extends over 16 amino acids. The CDR3 sequence is CASSIVAGSSTDTQYF. DNA of the CDR3: TGTGCCAGTAGTATAGTTGCGGGGTCCAGCACAGATACGCAGTATTTT.

The gene calls are TRBV20-1 and TRBJ2-7; 9 positions match TRBD1. V shed 1 base and J 0 bases; nucleotides not matched to a gene: 4. The V gene's germline CDR1 is DFQATT and CDR2 SNEGSKA (reference sequence). The CDR3 sequence is 15 residues long. The CDR3 sequence: CSARGRDRDSYEQYF. CDR3 DNA: TGCAGTGCTAGAGGCCGGGACAGGGACTCCTACGAGCAGTACTTC.

This clonotype is a singleton in its sample. The chain couples TRBV30 to TRBJ2-1; TRBD2 agrees at 9 bases. The CDR3 runs to 17 residues. Germline CDR1 is GTSNPN and CDR2 is SVGIG (reference sequence). V shed 4 bases, J shed 4 bases, and the junction held 14 bases outside the gene matches. CDR3 in amino acids: CAWIPSEASGTYNEQFF. CDR3 DNA: TGTGCCTGGATCCCCAGTGAGGCTAGCGGGACTTACAATGAGCAGTTCTTC.

This chain connects TRBV14 to TRBJ2-7; D is undetermined. Looked up from germline, CDR1 is SGHDN and CDR2 is FVKESK. V was shortened by 5 bases and J by 3 bases, with 32 bases between the two germline ends. This CDR3 spans 20 amino acids. In DNA, the CDR3 is TGTGCCAGCAGCAAGACCCCTTTAATGGGATACAAAACCCTCGTCTACGAGCAGTACTTC. Its protein product is CASSKTPLMGYKTLVYEQYF.

This clonotype was seen a handful of times. The chain links TRBV24-1 to TRBJ2-3, with D maybe TRBD1 (5 bases). Trimming stripped 6 bases from V and 4 bases from J, with 22 bases between. CDR3 length equals 17 residues. Germline-derived CDR1 and CDR2 are KGHDR and SFDVKD. DNA of the CDR3: TGTGCCACCAGTTCCTCAGGACGGAGCTTAGGGGCAGATACGCAGTATTTT. Its protein is CATSSSGRSLGADTQYF.